This T cell receptor (beta chain) comes out of a study of T cell changes during pregnancy in multiple sclerosis. The protocol was immunoSEQ multiplex PCR, while the TCRdb copy is restricted to in-frame clones and leaves out a portion. Altogether tens of thousands of clones are present, 93% being singletons, with the ten largest covering 2.5% to 4%. The germline CDR1 and CDR2 sequences are SQVTM and ANQGSEA. V was pared by 4 bases and J by 5 bases, with 11 bases between. The CDR3 is 13 residues long. Material: CD8+ T cells from peripheral blood mononuclear cells, obtained in the second trimester of pregnancy. The chain couples TRBV29-1 to TRBJ2-2; the D gene is possibly TRBD1 (6 bases). The sequence derives from a female donor with multiple sclerosis, enrolled in a pregnancy study. The chain's CDR3 is CSVVGTLTGELFF. The DNA for the CDR3 is TGCAGCGTTGTGGGGACACTTACCGGGGAGCTGTTTTTT.